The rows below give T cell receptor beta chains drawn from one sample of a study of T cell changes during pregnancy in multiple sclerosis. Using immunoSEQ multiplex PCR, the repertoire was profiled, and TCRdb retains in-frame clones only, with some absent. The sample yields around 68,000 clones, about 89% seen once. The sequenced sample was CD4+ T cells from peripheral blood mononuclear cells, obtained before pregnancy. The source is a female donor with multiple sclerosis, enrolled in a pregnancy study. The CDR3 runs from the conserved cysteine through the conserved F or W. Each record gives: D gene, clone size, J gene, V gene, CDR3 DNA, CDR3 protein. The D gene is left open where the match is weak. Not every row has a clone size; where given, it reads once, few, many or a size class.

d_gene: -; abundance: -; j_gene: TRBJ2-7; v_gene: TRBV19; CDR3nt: TGTGCCAGTAGTACCTCTTGGACAGCCTCCTACGAGCAGTACTTC; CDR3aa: CASSTSWTASYEQYF
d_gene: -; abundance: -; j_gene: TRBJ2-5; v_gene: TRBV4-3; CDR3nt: TGCGCCAGCAGCCAAGCCTTTCTCGGGGAGACCCAGTACTTC; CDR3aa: CASSQAFLGETQYF
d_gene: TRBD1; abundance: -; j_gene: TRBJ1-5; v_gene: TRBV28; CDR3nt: TGTGCCAGCAGTTTAATCACCCAGTACAGGGGGCGGCGGCAGCCCCAGCATTTT; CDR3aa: CASSLITQYRGRRQPQHF
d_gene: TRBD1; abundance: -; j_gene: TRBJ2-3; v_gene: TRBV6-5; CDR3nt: TGTGCCAGCAGTTCACAACAGGGGGAGATCACAGATACGCAGTATTTT; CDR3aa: CASSSQQGEITDTQYF
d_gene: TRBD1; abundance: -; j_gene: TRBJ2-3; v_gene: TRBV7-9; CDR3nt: TGTGCCAGCAGCTCCCCCCCAGGGACAGGGACTCTCACAGATACGCAGTATTTT; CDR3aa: CASSSPPGTGTLTDTQYF
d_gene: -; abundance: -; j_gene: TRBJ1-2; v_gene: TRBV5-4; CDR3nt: TGTGCCAGCAGCTTGACCGGGTTTCTTGTTGGCTACACCTTC; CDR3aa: CASSLTGFLVGYTF
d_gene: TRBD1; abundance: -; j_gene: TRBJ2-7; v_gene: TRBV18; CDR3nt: TGTGCCAGCTCACTCTCGGACAGGTCCTACGAGCAGTACTTC; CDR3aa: CASSLSDRSYEQYF
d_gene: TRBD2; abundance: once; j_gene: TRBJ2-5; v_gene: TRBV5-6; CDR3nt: TGTGCCAGCAGACGACTGCGGGGGGAAGAGACCCAGTACTTC; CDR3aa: CASRRLRGEETQYF
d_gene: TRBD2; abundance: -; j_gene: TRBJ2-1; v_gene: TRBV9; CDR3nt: TGTGCCAGCAGCGTAGCAGCGGGGGGGTTATATGAGCAGTTCTTC; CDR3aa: CASSVAAGGLYEQFF
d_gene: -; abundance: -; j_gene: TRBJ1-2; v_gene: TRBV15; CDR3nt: TGTGCCACCAGCAGAGAGACAAGCGGGCACTATGGCTACACCTTC; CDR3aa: CATSRETSGHYGYTF
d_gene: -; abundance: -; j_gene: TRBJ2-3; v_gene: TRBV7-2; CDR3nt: TGTGCCAGCAGCTTAGACCGGGGAAGCACAGATACGCAGTATTTT; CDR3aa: CASSLDRGSTDTQYF
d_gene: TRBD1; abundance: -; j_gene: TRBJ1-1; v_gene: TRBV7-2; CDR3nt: TGTGCCAGCAGCTTACGGACAGGGGTTGCCACTGAAGCTTTCTTT; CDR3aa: CASSLRTGVATEAFF
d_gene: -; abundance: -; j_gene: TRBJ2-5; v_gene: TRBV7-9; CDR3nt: TGTGCCAGCAGCTTAGTGATAGGGGTAAAGAAAGAGACCCAGTACTTC; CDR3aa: CASSLVIGVKKETQYF
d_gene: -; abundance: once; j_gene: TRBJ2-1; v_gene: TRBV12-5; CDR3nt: TGTGCTAGTGGTTTGGTACAGGTCAATGAGCAGTTCTTC; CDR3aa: CASGLVQVNEQFF
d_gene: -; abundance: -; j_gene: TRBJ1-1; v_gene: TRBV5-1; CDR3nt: TGCGCCAGCAGCTTGGAGCAGGGAAACACTGAAGCTTTCTTT; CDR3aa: CASSLEQGNTEAFF
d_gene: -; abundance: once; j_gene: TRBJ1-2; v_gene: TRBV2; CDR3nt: TGTGCCAGCAGATCAGGGTTGGGGGGCTACACCTTC; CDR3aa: CASRSGLGGYTF
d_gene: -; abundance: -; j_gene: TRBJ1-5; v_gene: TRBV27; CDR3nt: TGTGCCAGCAGTTTATCGGGGGGGAGGCAGAGCAATCAGCCCCAGCATTTT; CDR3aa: CASSLSGGRQSNQPQHF
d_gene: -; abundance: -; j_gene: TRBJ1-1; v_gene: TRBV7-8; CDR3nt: TGTGCCAGCGGCGGGACGGCGAACACTGAAGCTTTCTTT; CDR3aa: CASGGTANTEAFF
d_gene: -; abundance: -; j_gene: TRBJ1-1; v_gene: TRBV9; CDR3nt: TGTGCCAGCAGCGTATTGCCAGATCATGAACACACTGAAGCTTTCTTT; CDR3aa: CASSVLPDHEHTEAFF
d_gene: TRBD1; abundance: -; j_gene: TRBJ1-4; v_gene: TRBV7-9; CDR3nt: TGTGCCAGCAGCTCGGGACAGGGGGGATTCAGAGCTAATGAAAAACTGTTTTTT; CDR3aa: CASSSGQGGFRANEKLFF
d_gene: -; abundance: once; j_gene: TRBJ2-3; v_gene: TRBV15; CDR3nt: TGTGCCACCAGCAGAGATCTTAAGGGAGCGGCAGATACGCAGTATTTT; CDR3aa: CATSRDLKGAADTQYF
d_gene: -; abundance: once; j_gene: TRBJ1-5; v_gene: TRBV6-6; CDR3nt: TGTGCCACCACAGACGTGGGAGGGAATCAGCCCCAGCATTTT; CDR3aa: CATTDVGGNQPQHF
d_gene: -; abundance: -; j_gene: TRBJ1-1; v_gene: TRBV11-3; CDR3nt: TGTGCCAGCAGCCTAAGGGGTGATACTGAAGCTTTCTTT; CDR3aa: CASSLRGDTEAFF
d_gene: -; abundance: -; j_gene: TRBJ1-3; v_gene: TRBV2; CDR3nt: TGTGCCAGCAGTGAATCACAGGGCGCTGGAAACACCATATATTTT; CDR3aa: CASSESQGAGNTIYF
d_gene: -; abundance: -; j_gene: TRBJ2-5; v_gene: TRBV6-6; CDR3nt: TGTGCCAGCAGTTATCGGCGGCAAGAGACCCAGTACTTC; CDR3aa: CASSYRRQETQYF
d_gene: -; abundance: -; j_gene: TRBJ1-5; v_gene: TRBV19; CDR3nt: TGTGCCAGTAGTATATCTCCAGGGGGCAATCAGCCCCAGCATTTT; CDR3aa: CASSISPGGNQPQHF
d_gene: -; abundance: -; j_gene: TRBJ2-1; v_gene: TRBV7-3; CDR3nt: TGTGCCAGCAGCTTAAACAGGAACAATGAGCAGTTCTTC; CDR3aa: CASSLNRNNEQFF